Listed here is a single T cell receptor (beta chain). The sample originates from a study of blood T cell repertoires in COVID-19. Study in general: In each case, the material was cDNA or gDNA derived from T cells, B-cell-depleted T cells, or PBMCs.

Trimming removed 3 bases at V and 3 bases at J, with 17 bases between. The CDR3 length is 16 residues. Germline V gives CDR1 LGHDT, CDR2 YNNKEL (reference sequence). Produced via immunoSEQ multiplex PCR; TCRdb's table is partial and in-frame only. The repertoire includes under 60,000 clones, approximately 89% of them detected once, and 9.5% to 15% sits in the top ten. The chain links TRBV3-1 (or the pseudogene TRBV3-2) to TRBJ1-2; no firm D call. Sequenced sample: peripheral blood. The TCR originated in a human donor with active COVID-19. The donor label of this sample is uncertain. In DNA, the CDR3 is TGTGCCAGCAGCCACCCCAGGCCCGGAATGGACTATGGCTACACCTTC. Its translation is CASSHPRPGMDYGYTF.